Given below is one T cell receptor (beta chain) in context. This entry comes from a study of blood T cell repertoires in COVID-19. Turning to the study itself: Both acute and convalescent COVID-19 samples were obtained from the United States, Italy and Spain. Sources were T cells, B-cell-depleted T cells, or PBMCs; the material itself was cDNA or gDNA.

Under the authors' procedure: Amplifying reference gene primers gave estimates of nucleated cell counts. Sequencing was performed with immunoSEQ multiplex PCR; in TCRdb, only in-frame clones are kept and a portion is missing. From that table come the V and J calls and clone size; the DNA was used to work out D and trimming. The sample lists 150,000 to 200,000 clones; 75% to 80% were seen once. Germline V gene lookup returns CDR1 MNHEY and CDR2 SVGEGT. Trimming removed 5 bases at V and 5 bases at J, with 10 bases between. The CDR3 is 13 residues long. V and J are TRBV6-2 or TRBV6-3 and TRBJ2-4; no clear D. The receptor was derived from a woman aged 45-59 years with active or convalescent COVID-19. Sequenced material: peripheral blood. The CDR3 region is CASSTPGQNIQYF. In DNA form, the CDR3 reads TGTGCCAGCAGTACTCCGGGTCAAAACATTCAGTACTTC.